The 14 T cell receptor beta chains below were found in one sample sequenced in a study of cytomegalovirus exposure and HLA in healthy donors. The PCR employed 60 Vbeta primers together with 13 Jbeta primers. Only in-frame clones appear in the TCRdb table, and some are missing; sequencing was by immunoSEQ multiplex PCR. Among about 130,000 clones listed, around 75% were seen once. The sample taken for sequencing was PBMCs. The source is a man aged 35-49 years in good health and CMV-seronegative.

A few counts support this clone. The J gene is TRBJ2-5, the V gene TRBV7-8; 12 nucleotides agree with TRBD2. The J call could be wrong; TRBJ2-7 is a better fit for the DNA end. In germline, CDR1 is SGHVS, CDR2 FQNEAQ. This CDR3 comprises 14 residues. The CDR3 protein is CASSTTSGSDEQYF. The CDR3 DNA sequence: TGTGCCAGCAGCACGACTAGCGGGAGCGACGAGCAGTACTTC.

This rearrangement joins TRBV9 to TRBJ2-5; 11 bases fit TRBD2. The ends lost 3 bases at V and 0 bases at J; junction bases unmatched: 13. Germline CDR1 and CDR2: SGDLS and YYNGEE. The CDR3 length is 19 residues. CDR3 region: CASSAGVAGGIQYQETQYF. In DNA, the CDR3 is TGTGCCAGCAGCGCGGGGGTAGCGGGAGGGATCCAGTACCAAGAGACCCAGTACTTC.

This clone was detected only once. The CDR3 sequence is CASRPTNRGHTEAFF. CDR3 bases: TGTGCCAGCAGACCCACCAACAGGGGGCACACTGAAGCTTTCTTT. The chain carries TRBV6-5 and TRBJ1-1, with 9 bases lining up with TRBD1. Germline V CDR1 and CDR2: MNHEY, SVGAGI. Trimming removed 6 bases from V and 3 bases from J; junction bases left unmatched: 8. The CDR3 runs to 15 residues.

The rearrangement links TRBV10-3 to TRBJ2-5, with TRBD1 as a possible D gene (8 bases). Trimming removed 6 bases from V and 5 bases from J, with 16 bases in between. Looked up from germline, CDR1 is ENHRY and CDR2 is SYGVKD. The CDR3 sequence is 14 residues long. The CDR3 loop reads CAISDRGGRETQYF. The CDR3 region has the DNA TGTGCCATCAGCGACAGGGGAGGGAGGGAGACCCAGTACTTC.

The J gene is TRBJ2-7, the V gene TRBV10-3, with TRBD2 matching 10 bases. CDR3 length: 13 residues. V shed 4 bases, J shed 4 bases, and the junction held 1 base outside the gene matches. CDR1 is ENHRY, CDR2 SYGVKD, per germline. CDR3 coding DNA: TGTGCCATCAGTGCAGCGGGGGGGTACGAGCAGTACTTC. Its protein product is CAISAAGGYEQYF.

The chain has TRBV25-1 and TRBJ2-2, with TRBD1 matching over 8 bases. The CDR3 contains 15 residues. Germline values: CDR1 MGHDK, CDR2 SYGVNS. J lost 4 bases, V lost 4 bases, and 5 bases had no gene match. Here the CDR3 DNA reads TGTGCCAGCAGTGCGAGGACAGGGACCACCGGGGAGCTGTTTTTT. Protein product: CASSARTGTTGELFF.

The gene calls are TRBV25-1 and TRBJ2-5; 13 bases align to TRBD2. V was pared by 6 bases and J by 3 bases, with 13 bases of the junction left unmatched. CDR1 and CDR2 (germline): MGHDK, SYGVNS. The CDR3 runs to 18 residues. CDR3 amino acids: CASSHGLAGVGLKETQYF. The DNA of the CDR3 is TGTGCCAGCAGCCACGGACTAGCGGGAGTAGGGCTCAAAGAGACCCAGTACTTC. The full variable domain, completed using reference TRBV25-1 and TRBJ2-5, is EADIYQTPRYLVIGTGKKITLECSQTMGHDKMYWYQQDPGMELHLIHYSYGVNSTEKGDLSSESTVSRIRTEHFPLTLESARPSHTSQYLCASSHGLAGVGLKETQYFGPGTRLLVL.

The chain carries TRBV7-9 and TRBJ2-1, with D possibly TRBD2 on 5 matching bases. The V gene's germline CDR1 is SEHNR and CDR2 FQNEAQ (reference sequence). Trimming left V 1 base short and J 5 bases short, with 9 bases between. The length of the CDR3 is 14 residues. CDR3 sequence: CASSLESGDNEQFF. DNA of the CDR3: TGTGCCAGCAGCTTAGAGTCCGGGGACAATGAGCAGTTCTTC.

This chain links TRBV18 with TRBJ2-1, with a weak D call TRBD1 (5 bases). Germline CDR1 and CDR2: KGHSH and LQKENI. The CDR3 contains 12 residues. Between the trimmed V and J ends, which lost 5 bases and 5 bases, there was a span of 7 bases. Here the CDR3 reads CASSKGNNEQFF. The CDR3 DNA reads as TGTGCCAGCTCAAAGGGGAACAATGAGCAGTTCTTC.

The V call is TRBV19, the J call TRBJ1-1, with D tentatively TRBD1 (6 bases). This CDR3 is built from 19 residues. The germline V gene encodes CDR1 LNHDA and CDR2 SQIVND (reference sequence). V was trimmed by 3 bases and J by 1 base, leaving 24 bases between them. This CDR3 reads CASSIALSGGPVANTEAFF. CDR3 in DNA: TGTGCCAGTAGTATCGCCTTAAGCGGGGGGCCGGTAGCGAACACTGAAGCTTTCTTT.

V and J are TRBV7-2 and TRBJ1-4; 7 bases line up with TRBD1. V lost 4 bases, J lost 5 bases, and 7 bases stayed unmatched. CDR3 length: 15 amino acids. The germline gives CDR1 SGHTA, CDR2 FQGNSA. The CDR3 spells CASSSSGTANEKLFF. The CDR3 DNA is TGTGCCAGCAGCTCCTCGGGGACAGCGAATGAAAAACTGTTTTTT.

This clone occurred once. This chain uses TRBV28 with TRBJ2-7; no definite D call. In germline, CDR1 is MDHEN, CDR2 SYDVKM. This CDR3 contains 12 residues. Trimming removed 6 bases at V and 5 bases at J, with 11 bases between. The CDR3 loop reads CASSSSRDEQYF. CDR3 sequence (DNA): TGTGCCAGCAGCTCCTCAAGAGACGAGCAGTACTTC. The entire variable domain, with the rest obtained from reference TRBV28 and TRBJ2-7, is as follows: DVKVTQSSRYLVKRTGEKVFLECVQDMDHENMFWYRQDPGLGLRLIYFSYDVKMKEKGDIPEGYSVSREKKERFSLILESASTNQTSMYLCASSSSRDEQYFGPGTRLTVT.

This clone appeared a few times. The chain uses TRBV7-9 and TRBJ1-1; TRBD1 aligns across 8 bases. Germline trimming cut 3 bases from V and 8 bases from J; bases unmatched to any gene: 8. The germline V gene has CDR1 SEHNR and CDR2 FQNEAQ (reference sequence). The length of the CDR3 is 14 residues. CDR3 DNA sequence: TGTGCCAGCAGCTTGCCACAGGGGGGGGAGGAAGCTTTCTTT. Its protein is CASSLPQGGEEAFF.

The chain couples TRBV12-5 to TRBJ1-2, with D perhaps matching TRBD1 (5 bases). CDR3 size: 12 residues. Looked up from germline, CDR1 is LGHNT and CDR2 is FRNRAP. Trimming pared 4 bases from V and 8 bases from J, leaving 11 bases between. The CDR3 region has the DNA TGTGCTAGTGGTTCCAGGGATTGGGGCTACACCTTC. This encodes CASGSRDWGYTF.